One and the same sample provided the 13 T cell receptor beta chains below, sequenced in a study of control samples from healthy donors and cancer patients. The repertoire was sequenced with immunoSEQ multiplex PCR; TCRdb's copy has only in-frame clones and lacks some. The sample lists approximately 30,000 clones; roughly 95% were seen once. The sequenced sample consisted of blood. The receptors derive from a man in his fifties or sixties in good health.

The rearrangement joins TRBV5-4 to TRBJ1-2; TRBD1 agrees at 8 bases. CDR1 SGHNT and CDR2 YYREEE come from the germline V gene (reference sequence). The CDR3 contains 15 residues. The V and J ends lost 2 bases and 8 bases, in that order; junction bases with no gene match: 11. Here the CDR3 DNA reads TGTGCCAGCAGCTTCCAGGGGGCGCGTCTACAAGGCTACACCTTC. Amino acids: CASSFQGARLQGYTF.

This chain joins TRBV5-4 and TRBJ2-3; TRBD2 is a possible D gene (6 bases). Trimming shortened V by 2 bases and J by 7 bases, and 14 bases separated the two germline ends. CDR1 is SGHNT and CDR2 is YYREEE in the germline V gene (reference sequence). This CDR3 region has 14 residues. CDR3: CASSLGTGLYTQYF. In nucleotides, the CDR3 is TGTGCCAGCAGCTTAGGAACGGGACTTTATACGCAGTATTTT.

J is TRBJ2-1 and V is TRBV27; D possibly uses TRBD1 or TRBD2 (5 bases each). Deletions cut 3 bases from V and 4 bases from J, with 13 bases between. The CDR3 length is 15 residues. Germline-derived CDR1 and CDR2 are MNHEY and SMNVEV (reference sequence). CDR3: CASSLSGPRYNEQFF. For the CDR3, the DNA is TGTGCCAGCAGTTTGTCGGGACCCCGATACAATGAGCAGTTCTTC.

V and J are TRBV29-1 and TRBJ1-2; TRBD1 is a possible D gene (5 bases). Germline CDR1 reads SQVTM; CDR2 reads ANQGSEA. The CDR3 is 13 residues long. V lost 2 bases to trimming and J lost 4 bases, with 11 bases between them. CDR3: CSVELWGVYGYTF. CDR3 nucleotides: TGCAGCGTTGAACTGTGGGGGGTCTATGGCTACACCTTC.

This clone has a single count. The rearrangement uses TRBV6-5 and TRBJ1-1, with D possibly TRBD1 on 5 matching bases. V lost 10 bases to trimming and J lost 5 bases, with 20 bases between them. CDR1 and CDR2 from the germline V gene are MNHEY and SVGAGI. This CDR3 region has 14 residues. CDR3 residues: CATANRGAGTEAFF. CDR3 in DNA: TGTGCCACCGCTAACCGAGGGGCGGGTACTGAAGCTTTCTTT.

This clone appeared a single time. The rearrangement links TRBV16 to TRBJ1-3; 8 bases are a match to TRBD1. With 4 bases clipped from V and 0 bases from J, the junction kept 5 bases outside the gene matches. The germline CDR1 and CDR2 sequences are KGHSY and FQNENV. The CDR3 has 16 residues. CDR3 residues: CASSLRQGTSGNTIYF. DNA for the CDR3: TGTGCCAGCAGCCTCAGACAGGGGACCTCTGGAAACACCATATATTTT.

This sequence joins TRBV6-6 and TRBJ1-3; TRBD1 might be the D (5 bases). This CDR3 comprises 15 residues. Germline V gene lookup returns CDR1 MNHNY and CDR2 SVGAGI (reference sequence). V lost 6 bases and J lost 0, with 12 bases in between. CDR3 residues: CASSPAGVSGNTIYF. The CDR3 DNA follows: TGTGCCAGCAGCCCGGCGGGGGTCTCTGGAAACACCATATATTTT.

This chain links TRBV11-3 with TRBJ2-2; D is unresolved. CDR3 length equals 14 residues. V gave up 2 bases and J gave up 4 bases, with 8 bases separating them. Germline values: CDR1 SGHNT, CDR2 YENEEA. The CDR3 reads CASSLHTSTGELFF. CDR3 in DNA: TGTGCCAGCAGCTTACATACCAGCACCGGGGAGCTGTTTTTT.

The chain links TRBV11-2 to TRBJ2-3, with 7 positions matching TRBD2. The CDR3 sequence is 16 residues long. CDR1 is SGHAT, CDR2 FQNNGV, per germline. With 4 bases clipped from V and 4 bases from J, the junction kept 11 bases outside the gene matches. This CDR3 is CASSWAGEGFADTQYF. In nucleotides, the CDR3 is TGTGCCAGCAGCTGGGCGGGGGAGGGTTTCGCAGATACGCAGTATTTT. Together with reference TRBV11-2 and TRBJ2-3, the CDR3 gives the full variable domain: EAGVAQSPRYKIIEKRQSVAFWCNPISGHATLYWYQQILGQGPKLLIQFQNNGVVDDSQLPKDRFSAERLKGVDSTLKIQPAKLEDSAVYLCASSWAGEGFADTQYFGPGTRLTVL.

This clone has more than one count but fewer than ten. J is TRBJ1-4 and V is TRBV19; no clear D. CDR1 and CDR2 (germline): LNHDA, SQIVND (reference sequence). Trimming cost V 3 bases and J 7 bases, with 12 bases left between them. This CDR3 is 14 amino acids long. CDR3 nucleotide sequence: TGTGCCAGTAGTATCGGCATGGGAGGTGAAAAACTGTTTTTT. As protein: CASSIGMGGEKLFF.

The chain combines TRBV4-3 with TRBJ2-3; D is perhaps TRBD2 (6 bases). This CDR3 has 16 residues. The germline V gene has CDR1 LGHNA and CDR2 YSLEER. V was trimmed by 0 bases and J by 5 bases, leaving 15 bases between them. The CDR3 protein is CASSQDHRLVLDTQYF. CDR3 DNA sequence: TGCGCCAGCAGCCAAGATCATCGACTAGTTCTAGATACGCAGTATTTT.

V is TRBV6-5 and J is TRBJ1-5; possible D gene TRBD1, 6 bases. Germline V gives CDR1 MNHEY, CDR2 SVGAGI. Trimming shortened V by 4 bases and J by 5 bases, and 12 bases separated the two germline ends. The CDR3 has 14 amino acids. CDR3 in DNA: TGTGCCAGCAGTTTACAGGGAGGGCATCAGCCCCAGCATTTT. It translates to CASSLQGGHQPQHF.

The chain has TRBV11-3 and TRBJ2-3; either TRBD1 or TRBD2 may supply D (5 bases each). The CDR3 consists of 15 residues. The ends were cut back, 5 bases at V and 4 bases at J, with 16 bases in the middle. Per germline, CDR1 SGHNT and CDR2 YENEEA. CDR3 protein: CASSTGLSISDTQYF. CDR3 sequence (DNA): TGTGCCAGCAGCACAGGACTGTCTATTTCAGATACGCAGTATTTT.